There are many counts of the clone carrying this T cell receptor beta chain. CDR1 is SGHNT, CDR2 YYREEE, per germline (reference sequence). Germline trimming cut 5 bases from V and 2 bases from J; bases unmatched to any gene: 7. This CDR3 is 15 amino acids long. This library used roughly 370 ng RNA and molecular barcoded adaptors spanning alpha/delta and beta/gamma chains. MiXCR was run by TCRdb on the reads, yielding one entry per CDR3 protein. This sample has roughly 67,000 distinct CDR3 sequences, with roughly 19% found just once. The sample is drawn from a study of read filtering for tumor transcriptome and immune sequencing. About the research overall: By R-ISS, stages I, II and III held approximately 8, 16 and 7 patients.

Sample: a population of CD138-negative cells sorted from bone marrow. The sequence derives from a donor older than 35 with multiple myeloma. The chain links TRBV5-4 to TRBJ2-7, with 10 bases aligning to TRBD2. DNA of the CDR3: TGTGCCAGCAGTCCTACTAGCGGGGAGCCCTACGAGCAGTACTTC. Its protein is CASSPTSGEPYEQYF.